This T cell receptor beta chain was identified during a study of monozygotic twins with inflammatory bowel disease. TCRdb processed the 5' RACE reads again and assigns one entry to each CDR3 protein, with no DNA. Across 300,000 to 350,000 distinct CDR3 sequences, the top ten clones capture roughly 2% of the sample. The CDR3 contains 15 residues. From germline, CDR1 is SGHRS and CDR2 YFSETQ. The specimen was blood. The TCR sequence derives from a human donor with ulcerative colitis or Crohn's disease, or a healthy co-twin of an affected twin (not recorded which). This rearrangement joins TRBV5-1 to TRBJ2-5; the D call from TCRdb, TRBD1, cannot be confirmed without DNA. CDR3 sequence: CASTLTGGGLETQYF.